The sample holds many counts of the clone carrying this TCR beta chain. Its antigen is undetermined. The data were taken from a study of T cells after yellow fever vaccination. Study findings and constraints: The booster saw the reappearance of most primary-vaccination clones (around 95% CD4, around 88% CD8).

Between the trimmed V and J ends, which lost 3 bases and 5 bases, there was a span of 11 bases. Per germline, CDR1 SQVTM and CDR2 ANQGSEA. The CDR3 is 13 residues long. The TCR cDNA carried a universal primer site and UMIs from 5'RACE template switching. TCRdb called the 5' RACE reads again in MiXCR, with one record for every CDR3 protein. The data show about 50,000 distinct CDR3 sequences, 7% to 9% seen once. This TCR came from a man between 18 and 35 years old who received the YFV17D yellow fever vaccine. This chain uses TRBV29-1 with TRBJ2-1; a weak D match, TRBD2 (6 bases). The sequencing used CD8+ T cells sorted from PBMCs, collected roughly 14 days after the first yellow fever vaccination. CDR3 DNA sequence: TGCAGCGTTGACAGGAGGGCCCACAATGAGCAGTTCTTC. It is translated as CSVDRRAHNEQFF.